The T cell receptor (beta chain) under discussion was sequenced for a study of tumor and adjacent non-tumor tissue in lung cancer. This sample's RNA came from whole unsorted tissue. Newly diagnosed lung cancer patients had thoracic surgery in China, August–November 2014, without prior chemotherapy. The library came from three nested PCR rounds adapted from ARM-PCR protocols. TCRdb reanalysed the multiplex PCR reads using MiXCR and keeps one entry per CDR3 protein. The data contain 65,000 to 90,000 distinct CDR3 sequences, roughly 80% of them seen just once; the ten biggest clones take up about an eighth. By share of the sample, this clonotype is medium-sized. Its specificity is unknown. V shed 7 bases and J 3 bases; nucleotides not matched to a gene: 6. This CDR3 has 12 residues. Looked up from germline, CDR1 is DFQATT and CDR2 is SNEGSKA (reference sequence). Findings and limits, study-wide: Higher tumor TCR diversity was associated with shorter survival. Top 100 clones took a larger repertoire share in normal lung.

This clonotype was sampled from a woman in her 50s with non-small cell lung cancer. The gene calls are TRBV20-1 and TRBJ2-7, with 7 bases that match TRBD1. Specimen: lung tumor tissue. CDR3 bases: TGCAGTGTAGGTGCAGGGGGCTACGAGCAGTACTTC. Its translation is CSVGAGGYEQYF.